Following are 27 T cell receptor beta chains from one sample sequenced in a study of T-cell reconstitution after alpha-beta-depleted transplantation in children. The library targeted TCRbeta and was prepared with unique molecular identifiers. MiXCR, run by TCRdb on the PCR reads, gives a single entry per CDR3 protein. Altogether around 450,000 distinct CDR3 sequences are present, roughly two fifths being singletons, with the ten largest covering roughly 27%. The specimen comprised PBMCs, sampled before TCRalphabeta/CD19-depleted stem cell transplant. The receptors derive from a girl aged 2 to 9 with aplastic anemia, due to receive a stem cell transplant.

The gene calls are TRBV7-8 and TRBJ1-1, with D possibly TRBD1 on 5 matching bases. Trimming stripped 5 bases from V and 2 bases from J, with 15 bases between. The CDR3 has 15 residues. Germline loops: CDR1 SGHVS, CDR2 FQNEAQ. CDR3 nucleotide sequence: TGTGCCAGCAGCGCAAGGGGAGACCCTAACACTGAAGCTTTCTTT. Translating gives CASSARGDPNTEAFF. Combining the CDR3 with reference TRBV7-8 and TRBJ1-1 gives the whole variable domain GAGVSQSPRYKVAKRGQDVALRCDPISGHVSLFWYQQALGQGPEFLTYFQNEAQLDKSGLPSDRFFAERPEGSVSTLKIQRTQQEDSAVYLCASSARGDPNTEAFFGQGTRLTVV.

This sequence joins TRBV28 and TRBJ2-1; D may be TRBD2 (5 bases). V gave up 3 bases and J gave up 5 bases, with 14 bases separating them. CDR1 and CDR2 from the germline V gene are MDHEN and SYDVKM. This CDR3 is built from 15 residues. The CDR3 here is CASSFGRDPDNEQFF. As DNA, the CDR3 is TGTGCCAGCAGTTTCGGACGGGATCCGGACAATGAGCAGTTCTTC. The entire variable domain, with the rest obtained from reference TRBV28 and TRBJ2-1, is as follows: DVKVTQSSRYLVKRTGEKVFLECVQDMDHENMFWYRQDPGLGLRLIYFSYDVKMKEKGDIPEGYSVSREKKERFSLILESASTNQTSMYLCASSFGRDPDNEQFFGPGTRLTVL.

This clonotype occurred many times. The chain carries TRBV20-1 and TRBJ1-1; D uncertain. The V gene lost 3 bases and the J gene lost 0 bases, with 17 bases spanning the gap. This CDR3 comprises 16 residues. Germline CDR1 is DFQATT and CDR2 is SNEGSKA (reference sequence). The CDR3 nucleotides are TGCAGTGCTAGGAAGGGAAGCTCAAGGATGAACACTGAAGCTTTCTTT. This encodes CSARKGSSRMNTEAFF.

The chain recombines TRBV7-9 with TRBJ1-2; unclear D gene. The germline V and J ends were trimmed by 1 base and 0 bases, with 12 bases remaining between them. This CDR3 is built from 16 residues. Germline lookup yields CDR1 SEHNR and CDR2 FQNEAQ (reference sequence). In DNA, the CDR3 is TGTGCCAGCAGCTTAGAAGGGTCTACCCCTAACTATGGCTACACCTTC. Translation: CASSLEGSTPNYGYTF.

This chain uses TRBV10-1 with TRBJ2-2, with D tentatively TRBD2 (5 bases). Trimming removed 6 bases at V and 6 bases at J, with 14 bases between. Germline V gene sequence: CDR1 WNHNN, CDR2 SYGVQD (reference sequence). This CDR3 contains 14 residues. As DNA, the CDR3 is TGCGCCAGCAGCGAGGGTATAGAGGCCGGGGAGCTGTTTTTT. Residues: CASSEGIEAGELFF.

The V and J genes are TRBV5-1 and TRBJ2-5; 9 nucleotides agree with TRBD2. The CDR3 is made up of 15 amino acids. The V segment lost 4 bases and the J segment 7 bases; nucleotides outside the gene matches: 11. The germline V gene encodes CDR1 SGHRS and CDR2 YFSETQ. CDR3 nucleotides: TGCGCCAGCAGCCCGAGGCTAGCGGGATCGGGGACCCAGTACTTC. It encodes CASSPRLAGSGTQYF.

The chain has TRBV7-9 and TRBJ2-5; tentatively, D is TRBD1 (5 bases). Germline CDR1 and CDR2: SEHNR and FQNEAQ (reference sequence). This CDR3 has 12 amino acids. With 10 bases removed from V and 5 bases from J, the gap between germline ends came to 14 bases. As DNA, the CDR3 is TGTGCCACGACAGACGGCCGTGAGACCCAGTACTTC. Translation: CATTDGRETQYF.

This clonotype was recorded at least ten times. The CDR3 sequence: CASSLDAGQGYGYTF. CDR3 DNA: TGCGCCAGCAGCTTGGACGCCGGACAGGGGTATGGCTACACCTTC. This chain joins TRBV5-1 and TRBJ1-2; TRBD1 matches at 9 bases. CDR3 size: 15 residues. The germline V gene encodes CDR1 SGHRS and CDR2 YFSETQ. Trimming removed 0 bases from V and 5 bases from J; junction bases left unmatched: 5.

The chain uses TRBV4-1 and TRBJ2-5, with unresolved D. This CDR3 is 15 amino acids long. The ends were cut back, 0 bases at V and 1 base at J, with 9 bases in the middle. Germline V CDR1 and CDR2: MGHRA, YSYEKL. The CDR3 is CASSQDSSPQETQYF. The DNA for the CDR3 is TGCGCCAGCAGCCAAGATTCGAGTCCCCAAGAGACCCAGTACTTC.

The V call is TRBV20-1, the J call TRBJ2-7; the D is unclear. The CDR3 runs 12 residues. V was shortened by 2 bases and J by 4 bases, with 9 bases between the two germline ends. CDR1 is DFQATT and CDR2 is SNEGSKA in the germline V gene (reference sequence). CDR3 in DNA: TGCAGTGCTAGAAATCTGGCGTACGAGCAGTACTTC. The encoded protein is CSARNLAYEQYF.

J is TRBJ1-5 and V is TRBV23-1; 8 bases align to TRBD1. TRBV23-1 has ORF status, its function being uncertain. The CDR3 extends over 20 amino acids. Germline trimming cut 3 bases from V and 0 bases from J; bases unmatched to any gene: 16. The CDR3 region has the DNA TGCGCCAGCAGTCATTCGTCCAGGGGGCGTCCCCCGTATAGCAATCAGCCCCAGCATTTT. Its translation: CASSHSSRGRPPYSNQPQHF.

The CDR3 sequence: CSAIQGYATEAFF. The CDR3 DNA follows: TGCAGTGCTATCCAGGGATATGCCACTGAAGCTTTCTTT. This chain uses TRBV20-1 with TRBJ1-1; TRBD1 is a possible D gene (5 bases). The CDR3 contains 13 residues. Trimming stripped 4 bases from V and 4 bases from J, with 13 bases between. Germline V lookup: CDR1 DFQATT, CDR2 SNEGSKA (reference sequence).

The J gene is TRBJ2-7, the V gene TRBV10-2; 7 bases are shared with TRBD1. This CDR3 comprises 14 residues. Germline V gene data show CDR1 as WSHSY and CDR2 as SAAADI. After removal of 4 bases from V and 0 bases from J, the junction contained 3 bases not matched to a gene. DNA for the CDR3: TGCGCCAGCAGTGGGACAGGCGCCTCCTACGAGCAGTACTTC. It encodes CASSGTGASYEQYF.

This clonotype was seen more than once but under ten times. The rearrangement uses TRBV15 and TRBJ1-1; D gene unclear. The V gene's germline CDR1 is LNHNV and CDR2 YYDKDF (reference sequence). The CDR3 covers 13 residues. V was cut by 6 bases and J by 0 bases, with 8 bases left in between. The CDR3 DNA sequence: TGTGCCACCAGGGCCAACCTGAACACTGAAGCTTTCTTT. Its translation is CATRANLNTEAFF.

Only one count was recorded for this clonotype. The rearrangement links TRBV10-3 to TRBJ2-2; D uncertain. The CDR3 is 14 residues long. Between the trimmed V and J ends, which lost 2 bases and 2 bases, there was a span of 6 bases. Germline V gene data show CDR1 as ENHRY and CDR2 as SYGVKD. CDR3 sequence reads: CAISEKGNTGELFF. Written as DNA, the CDR3 is TGTGCCATCAGTGAGAAGGGTAACACCGGGGAGCTGTTTTTT.

Only one count was recorded for this clonotype. The rearrangement uses TRBV4-2 and TRBJ1-3; 11 bases match TRBD1. J gave up 0 bases and V 3 bases, and 10 bases lay outside the gene matches. CDR1 is LGHNA and CDR2 is YNFKEQ in the germline V gene. CDR3 length: 19 amino acids. The CDR3 DNA reads TGTGCCAGCAGCCAGTCCGGGACAGGGGGTCTCTCCTCTGGAAACACCATATATTTT. Translated, it gives CASSQSGTGGLSSGNTIYF.

The chain carries TRBV20-1 and TRBJ2-3; 12 nucleotides match TRBD2. CDR1 DFQATT and CDR2 SNEGSKA come from the germline V gene (reference sequence). V lost 1 base to trimming and J lost 1 base; unmatched junction nucleotides: 6. CDR3 length: 17 amino acids. The CDR3 reads CSARASGRAGGTDTQYF. CDR3 nucleotide sequence: TGCAGTGCTAGAGCTAGCGGGAGGGCCGGAGGCACAGATACGCAGTATTTT.

This clonotype showed up just a few times. This rearrangement joins TRBV10-3 to TRBJ2-3, with D possibly called TRBD1 or TRBD2 (5 bases each). Trimming left V 3 bases short and J 6 bases short, with 19 bases between. CDR1 and CDR2 from the germline V gene are ENHRY and SYGVKD. This CDR3 contains 16 residues. The CDR3 coding sequence is TGTGCCATCAGTGACCCCGTGGGCCGGGGCCTGGATACGCAGTATTTT. Protein: CAISDPVGRGLDTQYF.

The chain recombines TRBV20-1 with TRBJ2-6; D ambiguous. CDR3 size: 12 residues. V lost 6 bases and J lost 0, with 3 bases in between. Germline-derived CDR1 and CDR2 are DFQATT and SNEGSKA (reference sequence). The CDR3 DNA sequence: TGCAGTGCCTTCTCTGGGGCCAACGTCCTGACTTTC. Translated: CSAFSGANVLTF.

This chain links TRBV30 with TRBJ1-6, with D perhaps TRBD1 (5 bases). Per germline, CDR1 GTSNPN and CDR2 SVGIG (reference sequence). The CDR3 is 13 residues long. The CDR3 DNA sequence: TGTGCTCTCGGGGACCCTCCAACAACACCCCTCCACTTT. It is translated as CALGDPPTTPLHF.

The chain links TRBV5-4 to TRBJ1-1, with 8 bases lining up with TRBD1. The junction had 4 bases not matched to a gene; V was cut back by 4 bases and J by 5 bases. The CDR3 has 13 amino acids. CDR1 and CDR2 (germline): SGHNT, YYREEE (reference sequence). This CDR3 is CASSHDRGTEAFF. CDR3 coding DNA: TGTGCCAGCAGCCACGACAGGGGTACTGAAGCTTTCTTT. The full variable domain, in which reference TRBV5-4 and TRBJ1-1 provide the parts outside the CDR3, is ETGVTQSPTHLIKTRGQQVTLRCSSQSGHNTVSWYQQALGQGPQFIFQYYREEENGRGNFPPRFSGLQFPNYSSELNVNALELDDSALYLCASSHDRGTEAFFGQGTRLTVV.

The chain employs TRBV24-1 and TRBJ1-4; D call uncertain. Germline V gene data show CDR1 as KGHDR and CDR2 as SFDVKD. The CDR3 is 15 residues long. V was shortened by 2 bases and J by 3 bases, with 9 bases between the two germline ends. In DNA form, the CDR3 reads TGTGCCACCAGTGATTCCGGGGAGGCTAATGAAAAACTGTTTTTT. Protein: CATSDSGEANEKLFF.

The chain links TRBV6-5 to TRBJ2-1; no definite D call. The CDR3 has 14 residues. CDR1 is MNHEY and CDR2 is SVGAGI in the germline V gene. V was clipped by 0 bases and J by 3 bases, with 6 bases between them. As DNA, the CDR3 is TGTGCCAGCAGTTACTCCCGGGTCTACAATGAGCAGTTCTTC. This translates into CASSYSRVYNEQFF.

This clonotype came up many times. The V gene is TRBV5-1, the J gene TRBJ1-1; D might be TRBD1 (6 bases). This CDR3 contains 17 residues. Per the germline V gene, CDR1 is SGHRS and CDR2 is YFSETQ. The V end was cut by 0 bases, the J end by 1 base, with 16 bases between. DNA for the CDR3: TGCGCCAGCAGCTTGGACCCCAGGGGACCCCCGAACACTGAAGCTTTCTTT. It encodes CASSLDPRGPPNTEAFF.

The chain carries TRBV12-3 or TRBV12-4 and TRBJ2-1; no clear D. The CDR3 totals 17 residues. Trimming stripped 7 bases from V and 6 bases from J, with 25 bases between. This chain's CDR3 is CASTDTFAGARGNEQFF. Written as DNA, the CDR3 is TGTGCCAGCACTGATACCTTCGCCGGTGCCCGTGGCAATGAGCAGTTCTTC.

This sequence joins TRBV29-1 and TRBJ1-2; D is uncertain. The germline V gene has CDR1 SQVTM and CDR2 ANQGSEA. This CDR3 is built from 14 residues. Trimming shortened V by 0 bases and J by 8 bases, and 16 bases separated the two germline ends. In DNA, the CDR3 is TGCAGCGTTGAAGATAGGGCCCGGAGATGGGGCTACACCTTC. Its protein is CSVEDRARRWGYTF.

This clonotype appeared many times. V and J are TRBV12-3 or TRBV12-4 and TRBJ1-1, with D unresolved. This CDR3 has 17 residues. V lost 3 bases to trimming and J lost 3 bases, with 20 bases between them. The CDR3 bases are TGTGCCAGCAGTTTTGTGGGCCAGACACGGGGAGACACTGAAGCTTTCTTT. It specifies CASSFVGQTRGDTEAFF.